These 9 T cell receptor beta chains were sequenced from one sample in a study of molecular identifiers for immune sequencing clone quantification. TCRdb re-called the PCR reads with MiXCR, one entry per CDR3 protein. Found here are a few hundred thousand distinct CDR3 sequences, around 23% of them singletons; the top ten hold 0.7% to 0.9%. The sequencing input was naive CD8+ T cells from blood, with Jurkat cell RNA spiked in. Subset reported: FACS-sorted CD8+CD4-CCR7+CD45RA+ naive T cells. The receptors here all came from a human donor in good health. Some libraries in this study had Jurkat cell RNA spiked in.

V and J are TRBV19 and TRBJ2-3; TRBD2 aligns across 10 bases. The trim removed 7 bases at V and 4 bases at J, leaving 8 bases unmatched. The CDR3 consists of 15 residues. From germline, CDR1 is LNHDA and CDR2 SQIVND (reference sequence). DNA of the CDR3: TGTGCCAGTACTACGTGGGGACTAGCGTCAGATACGCAGTATTTT. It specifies CASTTWGLASDTQYF.

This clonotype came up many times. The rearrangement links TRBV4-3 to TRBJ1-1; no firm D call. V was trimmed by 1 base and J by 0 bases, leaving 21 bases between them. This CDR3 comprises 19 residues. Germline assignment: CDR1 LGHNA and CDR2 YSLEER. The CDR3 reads CASSQAVTRESFMNTEAFF. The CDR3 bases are TGCGCCAGCAGCCAAGCAGTAACCCGTGAGTCCTTTATGAACACTGAAGCTTTCTTT.

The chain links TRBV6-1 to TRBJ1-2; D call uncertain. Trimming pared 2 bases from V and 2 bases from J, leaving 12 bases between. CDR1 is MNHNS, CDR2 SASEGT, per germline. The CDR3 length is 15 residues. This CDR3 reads CASSERILGNYGYTF. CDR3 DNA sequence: TGTGCCAGCAGTGAAAGGATACTGGGCAACTATGGCTACACCTTC.

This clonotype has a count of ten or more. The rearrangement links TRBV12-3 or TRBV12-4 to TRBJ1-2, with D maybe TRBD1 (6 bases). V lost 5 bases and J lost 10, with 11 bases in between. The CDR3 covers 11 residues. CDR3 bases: TGTGCCAGCAGTGCGGACAGCTTCTACACCTTC. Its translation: CASSADSFYTF.

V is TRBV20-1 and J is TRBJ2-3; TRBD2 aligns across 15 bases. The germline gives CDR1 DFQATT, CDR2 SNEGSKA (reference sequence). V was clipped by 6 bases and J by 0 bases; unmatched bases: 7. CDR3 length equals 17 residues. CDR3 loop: CSAPGLAGGLSTDTQYF. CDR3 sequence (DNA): TGCAGTGCCCCGGGACTAGCGGGAGGCTTAAGCACAGATACGCAGTATTTT.

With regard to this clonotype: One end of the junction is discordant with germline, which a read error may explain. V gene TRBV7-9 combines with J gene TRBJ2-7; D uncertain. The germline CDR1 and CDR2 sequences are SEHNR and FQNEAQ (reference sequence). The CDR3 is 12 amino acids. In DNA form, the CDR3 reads TGTGCCAGCAGCCTAGGTGTCTACGAGCGGTACTTC. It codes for CASSLGVYERYF.

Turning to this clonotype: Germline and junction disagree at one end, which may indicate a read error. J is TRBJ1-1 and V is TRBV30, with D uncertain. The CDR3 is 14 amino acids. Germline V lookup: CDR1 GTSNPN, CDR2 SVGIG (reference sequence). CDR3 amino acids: CAWSRRGSGTEALF. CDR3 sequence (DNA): TGTGCCTGGAGCCGACGAGGATCTGGCACTGAAGCTCTCTTT. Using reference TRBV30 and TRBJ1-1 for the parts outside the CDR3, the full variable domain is SQTIHQWPATLVQPVGSPLSLECTVEGTSNPNLYWYRQAAGRGLQLLFYSVGIGQISSEVPQNLSASRPQDRQFILSSKKLLLSDSGFYLCAWSRRGSGTEALFGQGTRLTVV.

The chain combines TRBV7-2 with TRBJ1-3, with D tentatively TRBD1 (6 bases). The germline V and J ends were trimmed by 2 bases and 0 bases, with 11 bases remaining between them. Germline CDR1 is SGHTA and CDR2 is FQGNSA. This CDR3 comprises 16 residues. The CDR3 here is CASSLQGQPSGNTIYF. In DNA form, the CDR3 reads TGTGCCAGCAGCTTACAGGGGCAACCCTCTGGAAACACCATATATTTT.

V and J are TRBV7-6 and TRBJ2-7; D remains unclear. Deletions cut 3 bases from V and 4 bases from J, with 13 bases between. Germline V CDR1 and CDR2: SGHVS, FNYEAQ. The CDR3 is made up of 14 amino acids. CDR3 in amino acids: CASSFARSGYEQYF. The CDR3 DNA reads TGTGCCAGCAGCTTTGCGCGGAGTGGATACGAGCAGTACTTC.